A single sample is the source of the 17 T cell receptor beta chains below, sequenced in a study of T cell responses to AZD1222 COVID-19 vaccine. Data came from immunoSEQ multiplex PCR; TCRdb stores just in-frame clones and leaves some out. The data hold 250,000 to 300,000 clones, with 94% observed a single time. Sequenced here: peripheral blood, sampled 28 days after the second AZD1222 dose. These receptors originate from an adult who received the AZD1222 COVID-19 vaccine.

The CDR3 coding sequence is TGCAGTGCTCTTCCGGGTGAAAAACTGTTTTTT. It codes for CSALPGEKLFF. The rearrangement joins TRBV20-1 to TRBJ1-4; no clear D gene. The CDR3 extends over 11 amino acids. V was clipped by 5 bases and J by 7 bases, with 8 bases between them. Germline loops: CDR1 DFQATT, CDR2 SNEGSKA (reference sequence).

The chain has TRBV3-1 (or the pseudogene TRBV3-2) and TRBJ1-2; no clear D gene. Germline assignment: CDR1 LGHDT and CDR2 YNNKEL (reference sequence). CDR3 length: 17 amino acids. Trimming took 3 bases from V and 8 from J, leaving 25 bases between them. In nucleotides, the CDR3 is TGTGCCAGCAGCCACCTAGTCGCCGACGTCCGATTAGGGGGCTACACCTTC. This codes for CASSHLVADVRLGGYTF.

The rearrangement joins TRBV19 to TRBJ1-5; 7 bases fit TRBD1. V shed 6 bases and J 7 bases; nucleotides not matched to a gene: 6. There are 13 residues in the CDR3. Germline V gene lookup returns CDR1 LNHDA and CDR2 SQIVND (reference sequence). The DNA for the CDR3 is TGTGCCAGTAGACAGGTCAGGGGGCAGCCCCAGCATTTT. Protein: CASRQVRGQPQHF.

V and J are TRBV28 and TRBJ1-5; 8 positions agree with TRBD1. The CDR3 is 16 residues long. Germline CDR1 is MDHEN and CDR2 is SYDVKM. Unmatched junction bases numbered 7, after V lost 4 bases and J lost 2 bases. The CDR3, as DNA: TGTGCCAGCAGTTCTCTTATGACAGGGGGCAATCAGCCCCAGCATTTT. Its translation is CASSSLMTGGNQPQHF.

This clone was observed a single time. The V gene is TRBV28, the J gene TRBJ2-7; no clear D. The CDR3 consists of 12 residues. CDR1 is MDHEN, CDR2 SYDVKM, per germline. V was cut by 8 bases and J by 2 bases, with 10 bases left in between. The CDR3 sequence is CASQSLPYEQYF. In nucleotides, the CDR3 is TGTGCCAGCCAGAGCCTTCCCTACGAGCAGTACTTC.

The rearrangement uses TRBV6-2 or TRBV6-3 and TRBJ1-2, with no clear D. The length of the CDR3 is 12 residues. The V and J ends lost 4 bases and 4 bases respectively, with 7 bases between them. Germline V CDR1 and CDR2: MNHEY, SVGEGT. CDR3 DNA sequence: TGTGCCAGCAGTTCCGGATTCTATGGCTACACCTTC. Translation: CASSSGFYGYTF.

CDR3 residues: CASSLGISTDTQYF. The CDR3 region has the DNA TGTGCCAGCAGCTTGGGGATTAGCACAGATACGCAGTATTTT. The V call is TRBV7-9, the J call TRBJ2-3; unclear D gene. Germline-derived CDR1 and CDR2 are SEHNR and FQNEAQ (reference sequence). The CDR3 is made up of 14 amino acids. V was clipped by 3 bases and J by 0 bases, with 7 bases between them.

The chain is built from TRBV28 and TRBJ1-5; D is undetermined. The V gene's germline CDR1 is MDHEN and CDR2 SYDVKM. There are 13 residues in the CDR3. Trimming shortened V by 2 bases and J by 4 bases, and 6 bases separated the two germline ends. DNA for the CDR3: TGTGCCAGCAGTTTAACAGCGAATCAGCCCCAGCATTTT. It is translated as CASSLTANQPQHF.

The J gene is TRBJ1-5, the V gene TRBV19, with D hard to call. Trimming stripped 0 bases from V and 5 bases from J, with 8 bases between. This CDR3 contains 14 residues. Germline CDR1 LNHDA, CDR2 SQIVND (reference sequence). The CDR3 nucleotides read TGTGCCAGTAGTATAGATGGCTGGGATCAGCCCCAGCATTTT. This encodes CASSIDGWDQPQHF. Full variable domain (outside the CDR3, taken from reference TRBV19 and TRBJ1-5): DGGITQSPKYLFRKEGQNVTLSCEQNLNHDAMYWYRQDPGQGLRLIYYSQIVNDFQKGDIAEGYSVSREKKESFPLTVTSAQKNPTAFYLCASSIDGWDQPQHFGDGTRLSIL.

V gene TRBV20-1 combines with J gene TRBJ2-2, with a possible D match to TRBD2 (6 bases). The CDR3 is made up of 12 amino acids. Trimming stripped 3 bases from V and 6 bases from J, with 8 bases between. Germline CDR1 and CDR2: DFQATT and SNEGSKA (reference sequence). The CDR3 DNA sequence: TGCAGTGCTAGTAGCGGCGCCGGGGAGCTGTTTTTT. This gives the protein CSASSGAGELFF.

This clone occurred once. The chain is built from TRBV2 and TRBJ2-5; perhaps D is TRBD1 or TRBD2 (5 bases each). The V end was cut by 6 bases, the J end by 1 base, with 12 bases between. From germline, CDR1 is SNHLY and CDR2 FYNNEI. The CDR3 sequence is 14 residues long. The CDR3 nucleotides are TGTGCCAGCAGCCCGGGGCGGGCCCAAGAGACCCAGTACTTC. This translates into CASSPGRAQETQYF.

The chain recombines TRBV11-2 with TRBJ1-2, with 7 bases that match TRBD1. With 5 bases clipped from V and 4 bases from J, the junction kept 4 bases outside the gene matches. Germline V gives CDR1 SGHAT, CDR2 FQNNGV. The CDR3 loop spans 13 amino acids. CDR3 region: CASSPDRSYGYTF. Here the CDR3 DNA reads TGTGCCAGCAGCCCGGACAGGAGCTATGGCTACACCTTC.

V is TRBV6-5 and J is TRBJ2-7; 7 bases line up with TRBD1. Unmatched junction bases numbered 11, after V lost 6 bases and J lost 3 bases. The CDR3 length is 15 residues. The germline V gene has CDR1 MNHEY and CDR2 SVGAGI. CDR3 loop: CASSTTGAGLYEQYF. The CDR3, as DNA: TGTGCCAGCAGCACTACAGGGGCTGGACTCTACGAGCAGTACTTC.

The chain links TRBV6-6 to TRBJ1-6; possibly TRBD1 for D (5 bases). The V gene's germline CDR1 is MNHNY and CDR2 SVGAGI (reference sequence). This CDR3 region has 16 residues. Trimming cost V 2 bases and J 5 bases, with 13 bases left between them. CDR3 protein: CASSYRVSRDNSPLHF. DNA for the CDR3: TGTGCCAGCAGTTACCGTGTAAGCAGGGATAATTCACCCCTCCACTTT.

This clone was seen a few times. The chain couples TRBV5-6 to TRBJ2-7; 9 bases align to TRBD2. Germline lookup yields CDR1 SGHDT and CDR2 YYEEEE. Trimming took 2 bases from V and 4 from J; bases not matched to a gene: 7. This CDR3 has 15 residues. The CDR3 here is CASSFRLAGRYEQYF. The DNA of the CDR3 is TGTGCCAGCAGCTTTAGGCTAGCGGGAAGATACGAGCAGTACTTC.

This chain uses TRBV12-3 or TRBV12-4 with TRBJ1-2; D not resolved. This CDR3 has 13 residues. V dropped 5 bases and J dropped 0 bases, with 7 bases sitting between them. CDR3 sequence: CASSEVPNYGYTF. The CDR3 DNA sequence: TGTGCCAGCAGTGAGGTCCCTAACTATGGCTACACCTTC.

V usage is TRBV4-2 and J usage is TRBJ2-2, with 7 bases identical to TRBD2. The germline V gene has CDR1 LGHNA and CDR2 YNFKEQ. This CDR3 is built from 17 residues. J was trimmed by 0 bases and V by 4 bases; bases with no gene match: 8. For the CDR3, the DNA is TGTGCCAGCAGCCGGGTTAGCGGGCGCCCGAACACCGGGGAGCTGTTTTTT. Translation: CASSRVSGRPNTGELFF.